This T cell receptor beta chain was documented in a study of CD8+ T cells in alopecia areata. Study results and caveats: In scalp and blood, many expanded lesional clones persisted during tofacitinib. Relative to mice, TCR sharing across patients was less clear, a difference possibly HLA-related.

This clone was seen more than once but under ten times. Antigen: not known. Described treatment: oral pan-JAK inhibitor, 5-10 mg twice daily. Lesional scalp punch biopsies and peripheral blood came from alopecia areata patients. Once RNA had been extracted, it was reverse transcribed into cDNA to act as the sequencing template. Assay used: immunoSEQ multiplex PCR; TCRdb lists only in-frame clones, some missing. In the table there are about 180,000 clones, 40% to 55% of which are singletons. The clonotype comes from a human donor with alopecia areata. The sample consisted of CD8+ T cells sorted from blood, taken around week 54, from a patient treated with tofacitinib.

CDR3 bases: TGTGCCAGAGGGACAGGGGATACAGAGACCCAGTACTTC. Translation: CARGTGDTETQYF. The gene calls are TRBV2 and TRBJ2-5, with 10 bases fitting TRBD1. The CDR3 loop spans 13 amino acids. In germline, CDR1 is SNHLY, CDR2 FYNNEI. V lost 9 bases, J lost 4 bases, and 5 bases stayed unmatched.